The 17 T cell receptor beta chains presented below share a single source sample, sequenced in a study of control samples from healthy donors and cancer patients. Sequenced by immunoSEQ multiplex PCR; TCRdb stores in-frame clones only, minus some. The sample records some 74,000 clones, 85% to 95% being singletons. Sequenced: blood. Source of these receptors: a young woman in good health.

The chain is built from TRBV4-1 and TRBJ2-1; 9 bases map to TRBD1. The V segment lost 3 bases and the J segment 4 bases; nucleotides outside the gene matches: 10. Germline V gene data show CDR1 as MGHRA and CDR2 as YSYEKL. There are 17 residues in the CDR3. CDR3 nucleotide sequence: TGCGCCAGCAGCCAGCGATTCGGGACAGGGACTTACAATGAGCAGTTCTTC. This translates into CASSQRFGTGTYNEQFF.

The chain combines TRBV10-3 with TRBJ2-1; 8 bases are shared with TRBD1. The CDR3 covers 13 residues. CDR1 ENHRY and CDR2 SYGVKD come from the germline V gene. The V and J ends lost 7 bases and 4 bases, in that order; junction bases with no gene match: 3. The DNA of the CDR3 is TGTGCCATCATGACAGGGGAATACAATGAGCAGTTCTTC. This encodes CAIMTGEYNEQFF.

V gene TRBV28 combines with J gene TRBJ2-3; 8 bases align to TRBD2. V lost 4 bases and J lost 3; bases outside the gene matches: 12. CDR1 and CDR2 (germline): MDHEN, SYDVKM. The CDR3 length is 17 residues. The CDR3 coding sequence is TGTGCCAGCAGTTCCCCGTCCGGACTAGCAGTTACAGATACGCAGTATTTT. Its protein product is CASSSPSGLAVTDTQYF.

The chain couples TRBV7-8 to TRBJ2-2; TRBD1 matches at 7 bases. CDR3 length: 14 residues. The germline V gene encodes CDR1 SGHVS and CDR2 FQNEAQ. V was clipped by 8 bases and J by 2 bases; unmatched bases: 5. CDR3 DNA: TGTGCCAGCGTCGGGACAGTTAACACCGGGGAGCTGTTTTTT. Encoded protein: CASVGTVNTGELFF.

The rearrangement uses TRBV11-2 and TRBJ2-7; weak D call: TRBD1 (5 bases). Germline CDR1 SGHAT, CDR2 FQNNGV. Trimming removed 5 bases from V and 4 bases from J, with 15 bases in between. The length of the CDR3 is 14 residues. The CDR3 is CASSPIDRVYEQYF. The CDR3 DNA reads as TGTGCCAGCAGCCCAATTGACAGAGTATACGAGCAGTACTTC.

This clone was recorded once. The chain uses TRBV19 and TRBJ1-5, with 8 bases matching TRBD1. This CDR3 comprises 15 residues. J gave up 2 bases and V 6 bases, and 6 bases lay outside the gene matches. From germline, CDR1 is LNHDA and CDR2 SQIVND (reference sequence). The CDR3 DNA sequence: TGTGCCAGTAGGCAGACAGGGGAAGGCAATCAGCCCCAGCATTTT. Its translation is CASRQTGEGNQPQHF.

This rearrangement joins TRBV7-8 to TRBJ1-5; 8 positions match TRBD1. CDR1 and CDR2 (germline): SGHVS, FQNEAQ. V gave up 0 bases and J gave up 2 bases; unmatched junction bases: 12. This CDR3 comprises 19 residues. The CDR3 reads CASSLALIRTGFRNQPQHF. As DNA, the CDR3 is TGTGCCAGCAGCTTAGCGTTAATTCGGACAGGGTTTCGCAATCAGCCCCAGCATTTT. Full variable domain (missing parts from reference TRBV7-8 and TRBJ1-5): GAGVSQSPRYKVAKRGQDVALRCDPISGHVSLFWYQQALGQGPEFLTYFQNEAQLDKSGLPSDRFFAERPEGSVSTLKIQRTQQEDSAVYLCASSLALIRTGFRNQPQHFGDGTRLSIL.

The J gene is TRBJ1-1, the V gene TRBV5-1; D call uncertain. The CDR3 sequence is 13 residues long. Trimming cost V 4 bases and J 7 bases, with 14 bases left between them. Germline V gene data show CDR1 as SGHRS and CDR2 as YFSETQ. Here the CDR3 reads CASSLQESREAFF. CDR3 coding DNA: TGCGCCAGCAGCCTACAAGAGTCCCGTGAAGCTTTCTTT.

The chain combines TRBV19 with TRBJ2-1; D unresolved. Germline V lookup: CDR1 LNHDA, CDR2 SQIVND (reference sequence). This CDR3 has 12 amino acids. V dropped 7 bases and J dropped 2 bases, with 6 bases sitting between them. This chain's CDR3 is CASKGTYNEQFF. The CDR3 coding sequence is TGTGCCAGTAAGGGCACCTACAATGAGCAGTTCTTC.

This rearrangement joins TRBV6-5 to TRBJ2-3; 8 bases fit TRBD2. The CDR3 extends over 14 amino acids. The V gene end was trimmed by 7 bases and the J gene end by 8 bases; junction bases not matched to a gene: 11. CDR1 is MNHEY and CDR2 is SVGAGI in the germline V gene. The CDR3 loop reads CASTPGGLDGTQYF. Written as DNA, the CDR3 is TGTGCCAGCACACCGGGAGGGTTGGATGGTACGCAGTATTTT.

The chain carries TRBV28 and TRBJ2-2, with D perhaps TRBD1 (6 bases). Germline loops: CDR1 MDHEN, CDR2 SYDVKM. This CDR3 comprises 15 residues. The germline V and J ends were trimmed by 2 bases and 5 bases, with 12 bases remaining between them. The CDR3 spells CASSLLGGLTGELFF. In DNA, the CDR3 is TGTGCCAGCAGTTTACTTGGGGGCCTTACCGGGGAGCTGTTTTTT.

The chain joins TRBV6-6 to TRBJ1-1; D is uncertain. V gave up 2 bases and J gave up 6 bases, with 13 bases separating them. The CDR3 length is 14 residues. Germline CDR1 and CDR2: MNHNY and SVGAGI (reference sequence). CDR3 protein: CASSYINGVAEAFF. The CDR3 DNA reads TGTGCCAGCAGTTACATTAATGGGGTGGCTGAAGCTTTCTTT.

The chain recombines TRBV24-1 with TRBJ2-7; 9 positions agree with TRBD1. Unmatched junction bases numbered 4, after V lost 9 bases and J lost 5 bases. The germline V gene has CDR1 KGHDR and CDR2 SFDVKD. This CDR3 is 12 amino acids long. The DNA of the CDR3 is TGTGCCACCGTGGACAGGGGCCACGAGCAGTACGTC. This gives the protein CATVDRGHEQYV.

As DNA, the CDR3 is TGCGCCAGCAGCCTCCCCGCACCCACCATATATTTT. It encodes CASSLPAPTIYF. The chain employs TRBV5-1 and TRBJ1-3; no clear D. CDR3 length equals 12 residues. The V gene lost 4 bases and the J gene lost 9 bases, with 11 bases spanning the gap. The germline CDR1 and CDR2 sequences are SGHRS and YFSETQ.

The chain combines TRBV10-3 with TRBJ2-5; D is unresolved. Germline-derived CDR1 and CDR2 are ENHRY and SYGVKD. The CDR3 extends over 12 amino acids. Between the trimmed V and J ends, which lost 0 bases and 5 bases, there was a span of 4 bases. This CDR3 reads CAISESEETQYF. The CDR3 bases are TGTGCCATCAGTGAGTCTGAGGAGACCCAGTACTTC.

The chain carries TRBV9 and TRBJ1-1; D call uncertain. Trimming removed 2 bases from V and 0 bases from J, with 11 bases in between. The V gene's germline CDR1 is SGDLS and CDR2 YYNGEE. This CDR3 is built from 15 residues. Here the CDR3 reads CASSVLENMNTEAFF. As DNA, the CDR3 is TGTGCCAGCAGCGTCCTTGAGAATATGAACACTGAAGCTTTCTTT.

V gene TRBV6-1 combines with J gene TRBJ1-2; D is uncertain. Germline V CDR1 and CDR2: MNHNS, SASEGT. The CDR3 has 12 residues. V was trimmed by 0 bases and J by 8 bases, leaving 7 bases between them. The CDR3 DNA sequence: TGTGCCAGCAGTGAAGCGGAGGGAGGCTACACCTTC. It codes for CASSEAEGGYTF.